This TCR beta chain was sequenced during a study of cytomegalovirus exposure and HLA in healthy donors. Study context: Early released data comprised 80 million to 100 million unique TCRs from HLA-typed donors.

Remarks on this clone: A junction end diverges from the germline sequence, so it may reflect a read error. This sample includes further DNA sequences coding for the same CDR3.

Germline-derived CDR1 and CDR2 are MGHRA and YSYEKL. This CDR3 spans 13 amino acids. The PCR contained 60 Vbeta and 13 Jbeta primers. Profiling relied on immunoSEQ multiplex PCR, and the TCRdb table lists in-frame clones only, not all of them. The sample has about 160,000 clones, approximately 80% seen once; the top ten hold more than 9.5%. The chain links TRBV4-1 to TRBJ2-7; 7 bases line up with TRBD1. The sequence was collected from a man aged 18 to 30 in good health and CMV-seropositive. The source material was PBMCs. In DNA form, the CDR3 reads TGCGCCAGTAGCCAAGGTACAGGGGACGAGCAGTACTTC. It encodes CASSQGTGDEQYF.